This TCR beta chain was recovered during a study of lymphopenia after photon versus proton radiotherapy. Points from the study as a whole: Proton therapy kept repertoires fairly stable, unlike photons, which gained effector/memory cells.

With respect to this clone: Its antigen remains unidentified.

Profiling relied on immunoSEQ multiplex PCR, and the TCRdb table lists in-frame clones only, not all of them. The repertoire includes tens of thousands of clones, 75% to 90% of them detected once, and about 2.5% sits in the top ten. The CDR3 length is 15 residues. Germline CDR1 is SGHRS and CDR2 is YFSETQ. V lost 4 bases, J lost 9 bases, and 20 bases lay in between. This chain connects TRBV5-1 to TRBJ2-1; D not resolved. The sequence was collected from a man aged 35-49 years with gastric cancer. The specimen was peripheral blood, collected from a patient treated with photon-based radiotherapy. The CDR3 loop reads CASSGPRSTVGEQFF. CDR3 DNA sequence: TGCGCCAGCAGCGGGCCCCGTTCGACGGTAGGTGAGCAGTTCTTC.